The entry below describes one T cell receptor beta chain. This clone occurred a few times. No antigen is known for it. No much larger clonotype is one base removed from it; base qualities were not supplied. The data belong to a study of blood T cell repertoires in COVID-19 (dated by TCRdb to 2019 to 2021). Describing the broader study: The collaborator samples originated in the United States, Italy and Spain and spanned the acute and convalescent phases of COVID-19. The prospective study material was composed of cDNA or gDNA derived from T cells, B-cell-depleted T cells, or PBMCs. Deeply sampled blood TCRbeta repertoires from subjects exposed to, actively infected with, or recovered from COVID-19 were included in the dataset. A freely available public database, intended as a resource for researchers studying the immune response to SARS-CoV-2, is where the repertoires were released. Samples came from the ongoing ImmuneRACE study (first 160 participants) plus 1,254 subjects from 6 global collaborators. A de-identified subject ID, COVID-19 status, age in years and sex were almost always included in the sample metadata. Where available, HLA class I and class II types were taken from metadata supplied by the sample provider and were not determined by assay-based typing.

The CDR3 spans 14 residues, from the cysteine through the phenylalanine. The DNA shown is the 42-base CDR3, in frame from base 1. After removal of 4 bases from V and 4 bases from J, the junction retains 3 bases not matched to a gene. Reading the germline V gene gives CDR1 SGHRS and CDR2 YFSETQ. The immunoSEQ Assay, a bias-controlled multiplex PCR, was used to amplify TCRbeta CDR3 regions from genomic DNA. The study's processing was this. Within the assay, amplification of reference gene primers was used to estimate how many nucleated cells each sample contained. To quantify the absolute abundance of each unique TCRbeta CDR3 rearrangement, sequence reads were collapsed and filtered. For each sample, productive Simpson clonality was calculated as the square root of Simpson's diversity index across productive rearrangements. TCRdb stores this immuneACCESS table with in-frame sequences only. Part of the clones is absent; in the studies checked, under half of the shortfall reflects unresolved V genes, and no reason is known for the rest. That table is the source of V, J and clone size, and D and trimming were worked out from the DNA. The sample profile shows 250,000 or so clones; about 80% of them were found once. The top ten hold about 9.6% of the sample.

Study-level results and caveats: The amount of clinical and demographic metadata varied by source and participant and was provided uncurated.

Whole blood was collected in K2EDTA tubes by collaborating institutions according to the institutions' own protocols. Collaborator samples were shipped for TCRbeta analysis as frozen whole blood, isolated PBMCs, or DNA extracted from either sample type. This chain joins TRBV5-1 to TRBJ2-7; 12 nucleotides in the junction match TRBD1. The sequenced sample consisted of peripheral blood. The sequence derives from a man older than 75 with acute or convalescent COVID-19. For the CDR3, the sequence is CASSVGQGAYEQYF. The DNA sequence reads TGCGCCAGCAGCGTGGGACAGGGGGCGTACGAGCAGTACTTC. Here the CDR3 is joined to the reference TRBV5-1 and TRBJ2-7 genes, and the full variable domain is: KAGVTQTPRYLIKTRGQQVTLSCSPISGHRSVSWYQQTPGQGLQFLFEYFSETQRNKGNFPGRFSGRQFSNSRSEMNVSTLELGDSALYLCASSVGQGAYEQYFGPGTRLTVT.